Reported below is one TCR beta chain. The CDR3 covers 15 residues. The V gene's germline CDR1 is MNHEY and CDR2 SVGEGT. The V and J ends lost 6 bases and 6 bases respectively, with 17 bases between them. As processed by the authors: Amplifying reference gene primers gave estimates of nucleated cell counts. Sequencing used immunoSEQ multiplex PCR; TCRdb keeps in-frame clones, though not all of them. V, J and clone size derive from that table, while D and trimming were established from the DNA sequence. The table has tens of thousands of clones, just over 85% seen once. The data were taken from a study of blood T cell repertoires in COVID-19. The overall study: The United States, Italy and Spain supplied acute and convalescent COVID-19 samples. Sources were T cells, B-cell-depleted T cells, or PBMCs; the material itself was cDNA or gDNA.

The rearrangement links TRBV6-2 or TRBV6-3 to TRBJ1-4, with D perhaps TRBD1 (6 bases). What was sequenced was peripheral blood. This receptor was taken from an elderly woman with active or convalescent COVID-19. The CDR3 DNA is TGTGCCAGCAGCCCACAGGGATTTAGCGATGAAAAACTGTTTTTT. Protein: CASSPQGFSDEKLFF.